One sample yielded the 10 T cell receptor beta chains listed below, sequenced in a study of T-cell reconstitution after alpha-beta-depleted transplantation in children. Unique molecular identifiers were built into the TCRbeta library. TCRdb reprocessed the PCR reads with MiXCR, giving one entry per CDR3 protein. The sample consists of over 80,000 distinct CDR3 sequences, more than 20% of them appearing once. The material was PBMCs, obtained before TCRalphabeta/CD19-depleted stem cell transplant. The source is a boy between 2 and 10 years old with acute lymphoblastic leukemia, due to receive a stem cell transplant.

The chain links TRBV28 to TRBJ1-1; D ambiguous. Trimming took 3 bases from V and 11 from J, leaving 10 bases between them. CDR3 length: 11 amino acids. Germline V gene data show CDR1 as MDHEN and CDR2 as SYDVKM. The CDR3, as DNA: TGTGCCAGCAGTTTCGTCCGAGGGGCTTTCTTT. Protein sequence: CASSFVRGAFF.

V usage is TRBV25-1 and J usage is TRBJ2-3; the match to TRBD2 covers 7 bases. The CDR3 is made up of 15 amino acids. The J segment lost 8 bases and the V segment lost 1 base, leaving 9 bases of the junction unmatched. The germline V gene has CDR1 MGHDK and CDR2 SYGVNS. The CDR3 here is CASSESGGVLTTQYF. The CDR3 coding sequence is TGTGCCAGCAGTGAATCTGGGGGGGTCTTGACTACGCAGTATTTT.

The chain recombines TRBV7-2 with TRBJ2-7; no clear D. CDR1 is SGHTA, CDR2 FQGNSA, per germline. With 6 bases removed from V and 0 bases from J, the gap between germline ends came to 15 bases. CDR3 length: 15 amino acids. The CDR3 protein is CASSQTAVSSYEQYF. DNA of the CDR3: TGTGCCAGCAGTCAAACGGCGGTAAGCTCCTACGAGCAGTACTTC.

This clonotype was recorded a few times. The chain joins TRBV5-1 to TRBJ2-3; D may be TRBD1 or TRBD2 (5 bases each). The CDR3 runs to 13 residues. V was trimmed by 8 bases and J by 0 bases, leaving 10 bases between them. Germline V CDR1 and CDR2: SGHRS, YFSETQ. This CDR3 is CASYRDSTDTQYF. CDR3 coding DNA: TGCGCCAGTTACCGGGACAGCACAGATACGCAGTATTTT. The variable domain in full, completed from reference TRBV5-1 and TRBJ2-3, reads KAGVTQTPRYLIKTRGQQVTLSCSPISGHRSVSWYQQTPGQGLQFLFEYFSETQRNKGNFPGRFSGRQFSNSRSEMNVSTLELGDSALYLCASYRDSTDTQYFGPGTRLTVL.

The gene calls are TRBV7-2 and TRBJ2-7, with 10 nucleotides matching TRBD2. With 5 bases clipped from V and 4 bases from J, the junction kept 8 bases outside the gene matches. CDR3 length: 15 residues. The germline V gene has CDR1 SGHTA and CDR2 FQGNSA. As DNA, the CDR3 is TGTGCCAGCAGCGCCTCCGGGACTAGCGTATACGAGCAGTACTTC. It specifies CASSASGTSVYEQYF.

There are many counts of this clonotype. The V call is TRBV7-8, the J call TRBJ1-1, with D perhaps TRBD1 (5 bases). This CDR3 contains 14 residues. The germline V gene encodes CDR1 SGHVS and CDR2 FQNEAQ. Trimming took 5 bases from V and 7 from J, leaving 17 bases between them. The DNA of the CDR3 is TGTGCCAGCAGCCGCAGAACACAGGTGGATGAAGCTTTCTTT. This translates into CASSRRTQVDEAFF.

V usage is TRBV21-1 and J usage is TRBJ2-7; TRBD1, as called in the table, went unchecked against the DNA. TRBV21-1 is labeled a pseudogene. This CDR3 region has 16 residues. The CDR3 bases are TGTGCCAGCAGCAAAGTTTCGACAGTAAAACCGTACGAGCAGTACTTC. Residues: CASSKVSTVKPYEQYF.

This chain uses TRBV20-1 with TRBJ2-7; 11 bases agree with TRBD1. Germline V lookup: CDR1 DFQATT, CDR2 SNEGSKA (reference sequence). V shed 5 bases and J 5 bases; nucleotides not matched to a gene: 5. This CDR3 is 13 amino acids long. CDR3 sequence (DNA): TGCAGTGCTTACGGACAGGGGGCCCACGAGCAGTACTTC. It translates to CSAYGQGAHEQYF.

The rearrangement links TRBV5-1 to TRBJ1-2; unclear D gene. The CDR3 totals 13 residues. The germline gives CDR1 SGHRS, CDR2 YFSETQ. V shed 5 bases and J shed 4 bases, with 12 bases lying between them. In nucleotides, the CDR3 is TGCGCCAGCAGTCGGGAGGGAGGCTATGGCTACACCTTC. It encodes CASSREGGYGYTF.

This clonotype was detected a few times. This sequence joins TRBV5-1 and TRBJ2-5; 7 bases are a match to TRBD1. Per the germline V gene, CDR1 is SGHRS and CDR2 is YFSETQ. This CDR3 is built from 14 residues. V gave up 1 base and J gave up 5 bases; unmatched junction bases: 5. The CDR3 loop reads CASSLRQGGETQYF. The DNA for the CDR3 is TGCGCCAGCAGCTTGAGACAGGGCGGGGAGACCCAGTACTTC.